A selection of T cell receptor beta chains follows, all from one sample in a study of cytomegalovirus exposure and HLA in healthy donors. Clones were sequenced by immunoSEQ multiplex PCR, and TCRdb holds only the in-frame ones, with some missing. The table has tens of thousands of clones, 60% to 80% seen once; the top ten hold 20% to 25%. The sample comprised PBMCs. These receptors came from a woman under 40 in good health and CMV-seropositive. Both conserved end residues are part of each CDR3. Each record gives: V gene, clone size, J gene, D gene, CDR3 DNA, CDR3 protein. A D gene is named only where the DNA matches it firmly. Where a row states a size, it is once, few, many or the class of an expanded clone; other rows omit it.

TRBV6-6	few	TRBJ1-2	-	TGTGCCAGCAGTTCCCAACAGGGAGCGGCGGGCTACACCTTC	CASSSQQGAAGYTF
TRBV9	-	TRBJ1-5	TRBD1	TGTGCCAGCAGCGCCGGGACAGGCAGCAATCAGCCCCAGCATTTT	CASSAGTGSNQPQHF
TRBV30	-	TRBJ1-1	-	TGTGCCTGGAGTGTATCAGTGAACACTGAAGCTTTCTTT	CAWSVSVNTEAFF
TRBV19	-	TRBJ2-7	TRBD2	TGTGCCAGTAGTATGGGGATAGCGGGACCCTACGAGCAGTACTTC	CASSMGIAGPYEQYF
TRBV30	-	TRBJ2-1	TRBD2	TGTGCCTGGAGGGACCCCGGGACTAGCGGGTGGCATGAGCAGTTCTTC	CAWRDPGTSGWHEQFF
TRBV7-3	-	TRBJ2-1	TRBD1	TGTGCCAGCAGCCCTCAAGGGGGCGGTGAGCAGTTCTTC	CASSPQGGGEQFF
TRBV10-1	-	TRBJ2-4	-	TGCGCCAGCAGTGAGCAGGGTTCGAAAAACATTCAGTACTTC	CASSEQGSKNIQYF
TRBV7-2	-	TRBJ1-1	-	TGTGCCAGCAGCCCCCTCACAGTGAACACTGAAGCTTTCTTT	CASSPLTVNTEAFF
TRBV6-6	-	TRBJ1-1	-	TGTGCCAGCAGTTACTCCGACAGGATGAACACTGAAGCTTTCTTT	CASSYSDRMNTEAFF
TRBV30	-	TRBJ1-3	-	TGTGCCTGGAAGGCAGGAAACTCTGGAAACACCATATATTTT	CAWKAGNSGNTIYF
TRBV30	-	TRBJ2-7	-	TGTGCCTGGAGCGAAGACTCGCGGGGGCCCTACGAGCAGTACTTC	CAWSEDSRGPYEQYF
TRBV4-1	-	TRBJ1-5	-	TGCGCCAGCAGCCAAGATACACACCAGGCGCCCCAGCATTTT	CASSQDTHQAPQHF
TRBV5-4	once	TRBJ2-2	-	TGTGCCAGCAGCCTTTTGACACCCGGGGAGCTGTTTTTT	CASSLLTPGELFF
TRBV30	once	TRBJ1-5	-	TGTGCCTGGAGTGGTCGCGTGGGGGCTTGGCAGCCCCAGCATTTT	CAWSGRVGAWQPQHF
TRBV5-1	-	TRBJ1-4	-	TGCGCCAGCAGCTTGTCACTGCGGGAAAAACTGTTTTTT	CASSLSLREKLFF
TRBV6-5	-	TRBJ2-7	-	TGTGCCAGCAGTTACCGGGTGGGTACCTACGAGCAGTACTTC	CASSYRVGTYEQYF
TRBV5-1	once	TRBJ1-1	-	TGCGCCAGCAGCTTCACAGGGATGCCTGAAGCTTTCTTT	CASSFTGMPEAFF
TRBV7-9	-	TRBJ2-6	-	TGTGCCAGCAGCACCCTTCTAGGGGCCAACGTCCTGACTTTC	CASSTLLGANVLTF
TRBV2	-	TRBJ1-2	-	TGTGCCAGCAGTCTTCGCACGGGTTTGCGGGGCTATGGCTACACCTTC	CASSLRTGLRGYGYTF
TRBV27	few	TRBJ2-1	-	TGTGCCAGCCGCACAGTTCTGACGGATGAGCAGTTCTTC	CASRTVLTDEQFF
TRBV28	-	TRBJ1-2	TRBD1	TGTGCCAGCAGTTCAATATCAGGGGGCCAATATGGCTACACCTTC	CASSSISGGQYGYTF
TRBV29-1	-	TRBJ1-1	-	TGCAGCGTTGTGCCCGCCCTTACTCGTGGCACTGAAGCTTTCTTT	CSVVPALTRGTEAFF
TRBV4-2	-	TRBJ2-1	TRBD2	TGTGCCAGCAGCCAAGCGGGAGGGTTAAATGAGCAGTTCTTC	CASSQAGGLNEQFF
TRBV28	-	TRBJ1-1	-	TGTGCCAGCAGTTTATTGGCAGGGAAGGCTTTCTTT	CASSLLAGKAFF
TRBV4-1	-	TRBJ1-5	-	TGCGCCAGCAGCCAGGCCGACTCATTCAATCAGCCCCAGCATTTT	CASSQADSFNQPQHF
TRBV10-2	many	TRBJ2-1	TRBD1	TGCGCCAGCAGTGGTGGTGGGGACAGTCCCTACAATGAGCAGTTCTTC	CASSGGGDSPYNEQFF
TRBV30	once	TRBJ1-1	-	TGTGCCTGGAGTCAACCATGGGGCTCTAAGACTGAAGCTTTCTTT	CAWSQPWGSKTEAFF
TRBV29-1	once	TRBJ2-1	-	TGCAGCGTTAACTATAATGTTGGGAATGAGCAGTTCTTC	CSVNYNVGNEQFF
TRBV5-6	-	TRBJ2-3	-	TGTGCCAGCAGCTCATGGTTCTACACAGATACGCAGTATTTT	CASSSWFYTDTQYF
TRBV7-6	-	TRBJ2-7	TRBD1	TGTGCCAGCAGTCCGGGACAGGGGGCTTCCTACGAGCAGTACTTC	CASSPGQGASYEQYF
TRBV6-4	-	TRBJ2-7	TRBD2	TGTGCCAGCAGTGAACAGGCTAGCGGGGACTACGAGCAGTACTTC	CASSEQASGDYEQYF
TRBV4-2	-	TRBJ2-1	TRBD2	TGTGCCAGCAGCCAAGGCGGGAGCTCCTACAATGAGCAGTTCTTC	CASSQGGSSYNEQFF
TRBV5-6	-	TRBJ2-5	-	TGTGCCAGCAGCTTGGGGGGCGGAGGGGGCTGGACCCAGTACTTC	CASSLGGGGGWTQYF
TRBV5-1	-	TRBJ2-7	-	TGCGCCAGCAGCTTGGAAGGAACAGGGACCTACGAGCAGTACTTC	CASSLEGTGTYEQYF
TRBV7-9	-	TRBJ2-5	TRBD2	TGTGCCAGCAAGGCGGGAGTATTTATGGAGACCCAGTACTTC	CASKAGVFMETQYF
TRBV7-2	-	TRBJ2-7	TRBD1	TGTGCCAGCAGCTTAGTAGTGACAGGGGCCACCTACGAGCAGTACTTC	CASSLVVTGATYEQYF
TRBV11-1	-	TRBJ1-1	-	TGTGCCAGCAGCTCCAGGGGAGGGACTGAAGCTTTCTTT	CASSSRGGTEAFF
TRBV29-1	-	TRBJ1-1	TRBD1	TGCAGCGCCGCCCAGGGGGCTGGGAACACTGAAGCTTTCTTT	CSAAQGAGNTEAFF
TRBV29-1	-	TRBJ2-1	TRBD2	TGCAGCGTTAGGGCTAGCGGAGTTTTGGATGAGCAGTTCTTC	CSVRASGVLDEQFF
TRBV29-1	-	TRBJ2-1	TRBD2	TGCAGCGTTGAAGATCGGACTAGCGGGAGGGCCTATGAGCAGTTCTTC	CSVEDRTSGRAYEQFF
TRBV6-5	-	TRBJ1-1	-	TGTGCCAGCAGTTATGATCTGAGGGCGACTGAAGCTTTCTTT	CASSYDLRATEAFF
TRBV6-5	-	TRBJ1-5	TRBD1	TGTGCCAGCAGTTTAGACAGGGGGCGAGGGCAGCCCCAGCATTTT	CASSLDRGRGQPQHF
TRBV5-1	-	TRBJ1-4	-	TGCGCCAGCAGCCCCGGAGGAGGGATTGCTAATGAAAAACTGTTTTTT	CASSPGGGIANEKLFF
TRBV6-1	-	TRBJ1-3	TRBD1	TGTGCCAGCAGTGAAGCACGCGCAGGGGGGGGAAACACCATATATTTT	CASSEARAGGGNTIYF
TRBV4-1	-	TRBJ2-2	TRBD1	TGCGCCAGCAGCCCCTGGACAGGGACCGGGGAGCTGTTTTTT	CASSPWTGTGELFF